These T cell receptor beta chains were read from a single sample in a study of blood T cell repertoires in COVID-19. The assay was immunoSEQ multiplex PCR, and TCRdb's table has in-frame clones only and misses some. The repertoire holds more than 85,000 clones, with around 86% as singletons. Sequencing was carried out using peripheral blood. The receptors here all came from a woman aged 70-85 years with acute or convalescent COVID-19. CDR3s leave out the opening cysteine and the closing phenylalanine or tryptophan. Each record gives: CDR3 length, J gene, V gene, CDR3 protein.

CDR3 length: 14; J gene: TRBJ2-3; V gene: TRBV29-1; CDR3 protein: SVEDLQGVDTDTQY
CDR3 length: 12; J gene: TRBJ1-2; V gene: TRBV6-4; CDR3 protein: ASSDTNRVGGYT
CDR3 length: 15; J gene: TRBJ1-2; V gene: TRBV19; CDR3 protein: ASSPQRPGQGAGGYT
CDR3 length: 13; J gene: TRBJ2-7; V gene: TRBV28; CDR3 protein: ASSATSGVPYEQY
CDR3 length: 14; J gene: TRBJ1-2; V gene: TRBV10-3; CDR3 protein: AISKGVPRLGYGYT
CDR3 length: 17; J gene: TRBJ1-5; V gene: TRBV7-8; CDR3 protein: ASSHSQTGVTLSNQPQH
CDR3 length: 17; J gene: TRBJ1-6; V gene: TRBV19; CDR3 protein: ASSIDRGGQGGNNSPLH
CDR3 length: 13; J gene: TRBJ2-1; V gene: TRBV7-9; CDR3 protein: ASSLSGLVYNEQF
CDR3 length: 15; J gene: TRBJ2-2; V gene: TRBV19; CDR3 protein: ASSPNPGQGNTGELF
CDR3 length: 17; J gene: TRBJ2-1; V gene: TRBV3-1/TRBV3-2; CDR3 protein: ASSQQWASGRALYNEQF
CDR3 length: 14; J gene: TRBJ2-1; V gene: TRBV2; CDR3 protein: ASSSPGTGISNEQF
CDR3 length: 13; J gene: TRBJ2-5; V gene: TRBV7-9; CDR3 protein: ASSPSAGGGETQY
CDR3 length: 11; J gene: TRBJ2-1; V gene: TRBV5-1; CDR3 protein: ASSLGQGIEQF
CDR3 length: 15; J gene: TRBJ2-3; V gene: TRBV2; CDR3 protein: ASSPDRLAGLTDTQY
CDR3 length: 15; J gene: TRBJ2-7; V gene: TRBV5-1; CDR3 protein: ASSLGGGATLSYEQY
CDR3 length: 14; J gene: TRBJ2-2; V gene: TRBV7-8; CDR3 protein: ASSLARAGAPGELF
CDR3 length: 14; J gene: TRBJ2-7; V gene: TRBV5-6; CDR3 protein: ASSRRLLRGLNEQY
CDR3 length: 14; J gene: TRBJ1-2; V gene: TRBV7-9; CDR3 protein: ASTNPTGQRPHGYT
CDR3 length: 11; J gene: TRBJ1-1; V gene: TRBV19; CDR3 protein: ASRTQGSGEAF
CDR3 length: 11; J gene: TRBJ1-1; V gene: TRBV6-5; CDR3 protein: ASRGGQATEAF
CDR3 length: 14; J gene: TRBJ1-2; V gene: TRBV7-9; CDR3 protein: ASSSRDGAGEYGYT
CDR3 length: 13; J gene: TRBJ1-6; V gene: TRBV10-2; CDR3 protein: ASRSSGTVDSPLH
CDR3 length: 12; J gene: TRBJ2-6; V gene: TRBV19; CDR3 protein: ASSTISGANVLT
CDR3 length: 15; J gene: TRBJ2-1; V gene: TRBV7-9; CDR3 protein: ASSLRASGSSYNEQF
CDR3 length: 12; J gene: TRBJ2-5; V gene: TRBV6-5; CDR3 protein: ASRRTGGQETQY
CDR3 length: 13; J gene: TRBJ2-2; V gene: TRBV18; CDR3 protein: ASSRTRTSTGELF
CDR3 length: 16; J gene: TRBJ1-5; V gene: TRBV28; CDR3 protein: ASSLRGTGAISNQPQH
CDR3 length: 18; J gene: TRBJ2-3; V gene: TRBV24-1; CDR3 protein: ATSDPLAGGIYPNTDTQY
CDR3 length: 12; J gene: TRBJ2-2; V gene: TRBV5-1; CDR3 protein: ASSLAGSAGELF
CDR3 length: 12; J gene: TRBJ1-4; V gene: TRBV5-4; CDR3 protein: ASSLAGSNEKLF
CDR3 length: 14; J gene: TRBJ1-6; V gene: TRBV6-5; CDR3 protein: ASSYRTGVDNSPLH
CDR3 length: 13; J gene: TRBJ1-5; V gene: TRBV28; CDR3 protein: ASSISGGVHQPQH
CDR3 length: 10; J gene: TRBJ1-1; V gene: TRBV28; CDR3 protein: ASSAMIAEAF
CDR3 length: 13; J gene: TRBJ1-2; V gene: TRBV9; CDR3 protein: ASSVGGPGNYGYT
CDR3 length: 12; J gene: TRBJ1-2; V gene: TRBV7-9; CDR3 protein: ASRPIGRVYGYT
CDR3 length: 11; J gene: TRBJ2-4; V gene: TRBV14; CDR3 protein: ASSLRPTVVQY
CDR3 length: 13; J gene: TRBJ2-3; V gene: TRBV18; CDR3 protein: ASSWTAGETDTQY
CDR3 length: 13; J gene: TRBJ2-1; V gene: TRBV5-4; CDR3 protein: ASSFSGGGYNEQF
CDR3 length: 14; J gene: TRBJ2-5; V gene: TRBV3-1/TRBV3-2; CDR3 protein: ASSPRRGRLVETQY
CDR3 length: 14; J gene: TRBJ1-5; V gene: TRBV6-1; CDR3 protein: ASSEGSAANNQPQH
CDR3 length: 11; J gene: TRBJ2-7; V gene: TRBV7-2; CDR3 protein: ASSLWANDEQY
CDR3 length: 13; J gene: TRBJ1-6; V gene: TRBV4-2; CDR3 protein: ASSREGTGNSPLH
CDR3 length: 12; J gene: TRBJ2-5; V gene: TRBV24-1; CDR3 protein: ATSDNYFVETQY
CDR3 length: 11; J gene: TRBJ1-1; V gene: TRBV6-5; CDR3 protein: ASDWGGDTEAF
CDR3 length: 11; J gene: TRBJ1-2; V gene: TRBV4-2; CDR3 protein: ASSLAANYGYT
CDR3 length: 14; J gene: TRBJ2-5; V gene: TRBV3-1/TRBV3-2; CDR3 protein: ASSPYDRIIGETQY
CDR3 length: 10; J gene: TRBJ1-1; V gene: TRBV6-4; CDR3 protein: ASSDSQGEAF
CDR3 length: 13; J gene: TRBJ1-6; V gene: TRBV2; CDR3 protein: ASNIGESYNSPLH
CDR3 length: 12; J gene: TRBJ2-5; V gene: TRBV5-1; CDR3 protein: ASAYPGREETQY
CDR3 length: 15; J gene: TRBJ2-6; V gene: TRBV6-2/TRBV6-3; CDR3 protein: ASTYRQGLAGANVLT
CDR3 length: 13; J gene: TRBJ2-7; V gene: TRBV19; CDR3 protein: ASSIGLAGGYEQY
CDR3 length: 11; J gene: TRBJ1-3; V gene: TRBV7-2; CDR3 protein: ASRPDSGNTIY
CDR3 length: 14; J gene: TRBJ2-5; V gene: TRBV3-1/TRBV3-2; CDR3 protein: ASSLRITGSGETQY
CDR3 length: 12; J gene: TRBJ1-6; V gene: TRBV5-4; CDR3 protein: ASSSGLINSPLH
CDR3 length: 11; J gene: TRBJ2-1; V gene: TRBV6-2/TRBV6-3; CDR3 protein: ASSYSVGAGQF
CDR3 length: 12; J gene: TRBJ1-3; V gene: TRBV2; CDR3 protein: ASSREASGNTIY
CDR3 length: 11; J gene: TRBJ1-2; V gene: TRBV6-5; CDR3 protein: ASSYTGSHGYT
CDR3 length: 14; J gene: TRBJ2-1; V gene: TRBV6-1; CDR3 protein: ASSEAQGNRANEQF